These 28 T cell receptor beta chains came from one sample sequenced in a study of blood T cell repertoires in COVID-19. Sequencing was performed with immunoSEQ multiplex PCR; in TCRdb, only in-frame clones are kept and a portion is missing. The table shows roughly 350,000 clones, with over 70% occurring only once. The sequenced material came from peripheral blood. The receptors here all came from a woman aged 45 to 65 with COVID-19, enrolled during active disease.

The J gene is TRBJ2-7, the V gene TRBV5-1; maybe TRBD1 (7 bases). The length of the CDR3 is 14 residues. V gave up 3 bases and J gave up 4 bases, with 14 bases separating them. Per germline, CDR1 SGHRS and CDR2 YFSETQ. The CDR3 region is CASSSARGVYEQYF. CDR3 DNA sequence: TGCGCCAGCAGCTCCGCCAGGGGGGTATACGAGCAGTACTTC.

The chain couples TRBV4-2 to TRBJ2-5; D may be TRBD2 (6 bases). This CDR3 region has 14 residues. The V end lost 1 base, the J end lost 5 bases, and 11 bases lay between the germline ends. Germline values: CDR1 LGHNA, CDR2 YNFKEQ. Here the CDR3 reads CASSQGGGDETQYF. The CDR3 nucleotides are TGTGCCAGCAGCCAAGGGGGAGGAGATGAGACCCAGTACTTC.

The J gene is TRBJ2-7, the V gene TRBV21-1; the table's D gene call, TRBD2, was not cross checked with the DNA. TRBV21-1 is recorded as a pseudogene. The CDR3 runs 15 residues. The CDR3 here is CASSKFRGKPYEQYF. CDR3 bases: TGTGCCAGCAGCAAATTTAGAGGAAAGCCCTACGAGCAGTACTTC.

The CDR3 DNA reads TGCGCCAGCAGCCAACTTGGACTAGCGGGAGATGAGCAGTTCTTC. Translated: CASSQLGLAGDEQFF. This chain uses TRBV4-1 with TRBJ2-1, with 13 bases fitting TRBD2. This CDR3 comprises 15 residues. The germline V gene encodes CDR1 MGHRA and CDR2 YSYEKL. The ends lost 2 bases at V and 8 bases at J; junction bases unmatched: 3.

The chain uses TRBV5-6 and TRBJ2-3, with 8 bases identical to TRBD1. The germline V gene has CDR1 SGHDT and CDR2 YYEEEE. This CDR3 contains 16 residues. J was trimmed by 5 bases and V by 1 base; bases with no gene match: 9. As DNA, the CDR3 is TGTGCCAGCAGCTTGCGAGACAGGGGACACTTAGATACGCAGTATTTT. Amino acid sequence: CASSLRDRGHLDTQYF. The full variable domain, with the rest looked up from reference TRBV5-6 and TRBJ2-3, is DAGVTQSPTHLIKTRGQQVTLRCSPKSGHDTVSWYQQALGQGPQFIFQYYEEEERQRGNFPDRFSGHQFPNYSSELNVNALLLGDSALYLCASSLRDRGHLDTQYFGPGTRLTVL.

This chain uses TRBV29-1 with TRBJ2-5, with D possibly TRBD2 on 6 matching bases. The CDR3 totals 14 residues. Trimming stripped 4 bases from V and 0 bases from J, with 12 bases between. Germline V gene data show CDR1 as SQVTM and CDR2 as ANQGSEA. The CDR3 spells CSVGRGTHQETQYF. The CDR3 DNA reads as TGCAGCGTTGGGAGAGGGACTCACCAAGAGACCCAGTACTTC. The full variable domain, with the rest looked up from reference TRBV29-1 and TRBJ2-5, is SAVISQKPSRDICQRGTSLTIQCQVDSQVTMMFWYRQQPGQSLTLIATANQGSEATYESGFVIDKFPISRPNLTFSTLTVSNMSPEDSSIYLCSVGRGTHQETQYFGPGTRLLVL.

The chain joins TRBV4-1 to TRBJ1-2, with 8 bases identical to TRBD1. J lost 12 bases, V lost 0 bases, and 6 bases had no gene match. Germline V CDR1 and CDR2: MGHRA, YSYEKL. This CDR3 region has 13 residues. CDR3 DNA: TGCGCCAGCAGCCAAGATGGGGGGACAGGCGACACCTTC. This codes for CASSQDGGTGDTF.

V gene TRBV6-1 combines with J gene TRBJ2-2, with 11 bases identical to TRBD2. Germline loops: CDR1 MNHNS, CDR2 SASEGT. V shed 4 bases and J 2 bases; nucleotides not matched to a gene: 6. The CDR3 has 17 residues. CDR3 loop: CASSGSRLAGNTGELFF. As DNA, the CDR3 is TGTGCCAGCAGTGGGTCCAGACTAGCGGGAAACACCGGGGAGCTGTTTTTT.

In this sample, this clone turned up once. The rearrangement joins TRBV5-1 to TRBJ2-1, with 9 bases aligning to TRBD2. Germline V lookup: CDR1 SGHRS, CDR2 YFSETQ. With V trimmed by 0 bases and J by 4 bases, 11 bases remained unmatched. CDR3 length equals 18 residues. The CDR3 region has the DNA TGCGCCAGCAGCTTGGGAGGGGCTAGCGGGATAAGTTACAATGAGCAGTTCTTC. It encodes CASSLGGASGISYNEQFF.

The chain joins TRBV30 to TRBJ1-3; possible D gene TRBD1, 5 bases. Germline V lookup: CDR1 GTSNPN, CDR2 SVGIG (reference sequence). This CDR3 spans 15 amino acids. V was shortened by 0 bases and J by 4 bases, with 13 bases between the two germline ends. CDR3 sequence reads: CAWSVSIGGGNTIYF. The CDR3 nucleotides read TGTGCCTGGAGTGTGTCCATTGGGGGGGGAAACACCATATATTTT.

V and J are TRBV7-3 and TRBJ2-1; 11 positions match TRBD1. CDR1 and CDR2 from the germline V gene are SGHTA and FQGTGA. CDR3 size: 16 residues. J gave up 7 bases and V 4 bases, and 9 bases lay outside the gene matches. The CDR3 sequence: CASSSYGGTGGNEQFF. The CDR3 coding sequence is TGTGCCAGCAGCTCCTACGGCGGGACAGGGGGAAATGAGCAGTTCTTC.

V is TRBV9 and J is TRBJ2-1; 10 nucleotides agree with TRBD2. Unmatched junction bases numbered 4, after V lost 4 bases and J lost 3 bases. This CDR3 region has 15 residues. Germline lookup yields CDR1 SGDLS and CDR2 YYNGEE. The CDR3 here is CASSPGLAVYNEQFF. In DNA form, the CDR3 reads TGTGCCAGCAGCCCCGGACTAGCGGTCTACAATGAGCAGTTCTTC.

The chain combines TRBV29-1 with TRBJ2-1, with a weak D call TRBD2 (5 bases). CDR3 length: 16 amino acids. CDR1 and CDR2 from the germline V gene are SQVTM and ANQGSEA. V dropped 2 bases and J dropped 1 base, with 15 bases sitting between them. The DNA for the CDR3 is TGCAGCGTTGAATCTGACTACTTGACTTCCTACAATGAGCAGTTCTTC. Amino acids: CSVESDYLTSYNEQFF.

J is TRBJ1-2 and V is TRBV4-3; D is perhaps TRBD1 (5 bases). Germline V gene lookup returns CDR1 LGHNA and CDR2 YSLEER. The CDR3 spans 16 residues. Trimming removed 0 bases at V and 3 bases at J, with 14 bases between. CDR3 coding DNA: TGCGCCAGCAGCCAAGATTTGGGGACTCATTACTATGGCTACACCTTC. This gives the protein CASSQDLGTHYYGYTF.

This chain connects TRBV5-4 to TRBJ1-3, with D uncertain. This CDR3 spans 12 amino acids. Deletions cut 6 bases from V and 7 bases from J, with 11 bases between. Germline V CDR1 and CDR2: SGHNT, YYREEE (reference sequence). DNA for the CDR3: TGTGCCAGCATCCCAAGCGGTAACACCATATATTTT. Amino acids: CASIPSGNTIYF.

The genes are TRBV19 and TRBJ2-5, with 7 bases identical to TRBD2. This CDR3 comprises 13 residues. J gave up 7 bases and V 4 bases, and 6 bases lay outside the gene matches. CDR1 and CDR2 (germline): LNHDA, SQIVND (reference sequence). This chain's CDR3 is CASSNGLVGTQYF. CDR3 DNA sequence: TGTGCCAGTAGTAACGGACTAGTTGGGACCCAGTACTTC.

The gene calls are TRBV19 and TRBJ2-2; D gene ambiguous. V shed 5 bases and J shed 1 base, with 14 bases lying between them. Germline V lookup: CDR1 LNHDA, CDR2 SQIVND (reference sequence). The length of the CDR3 is 16 residues. The CDR3 loop reads CASSPLFRVNTGELFF. The CDR3 DNA follows: TGTGCCAGTAGTCCCTTATTTAGAGTGAACACCGGGGAGCTGTTTTTT.

As to this clone: Its ends do not fully match the called genes, so a read error is possible. CDR3 sequence: CASSTPLLSNSNQPQHF. The CDR3 DNA sequence: TGTGCCAGCTCAACACCACTCCTATCCAATAGCAATCAGCCCCAGCATTTT. The chain combines TRBV18 with TRBJ1-5; no reliable D call. Germline V gene lookup returns CDR1 KGHSH and CDR2 LQKENI. The CDR3 spans 17 residues. The full variable domain, completed using reference TRBV18 and TRBJ1-5, is NAGVMQNPRHLVRRRGQEARLRCSPMKGHSHVYWYRQLPEEGLKFMVYLQKENIIDESGMPKERFSAEFPKEGPSILRIQQVVRGDSAAYFCASSTPLLSNSNQPQHFGDGTRLSIL.

This sequence joins TRBV18 and TRBJ1-4; TRBD1 matches 9 bases. The CDR3 extends over 14 amino acids. V lost 6 bases to trimming and J lost 8 bases; unmatched junction nucleotides: 7. CDR1 is KGHSH and CDR2 is LQKENI in the germline V gene. CDR3 residues: CASSQTGGREKLFF. The CDR3 bases are TGTGCCAGCTCTCAAACAGGGGGCCGGGAAAAACTGTTTTTT. Based on the CDR3 plus reference TRBV18 and TRBJ1-4, the full variable domain is NAGVMQNPRHLVRRRGQEARLRCSPMKGHSHVYWYRQLPEEGLKFMVYLQKENIIDESGMPKERFSAEFPKEGPSILRIQQVVRGDSAAYFCASSQTGGREKLFFGSGTQLSVL.

The chain combines TRBV5-1 with TRBJ1-3; possibly TRBD1 for D (6 bases). This CDR3 contains 17 residues. The germline gives CDR1 SGHRS, CDR2 YFSETQ. Trimming cost V 3 bases and J 0 bases, with 16 bases left between them. CDR3 in DNA: TGCGCCAGCAGCTACTCTTCAGGGGACAACTCTGGAAACACCATATATTTT. This sequence encodes CASSYSSGDNSGNTIYF. The whole variable domain, filled in from reference TRBV5-1 and TRBJ1-3, reads KAGVTQTPRYLIKTRGQQVTLSCSPISGHRSVSWYQQTPGQGLQFLFEYFSETQRNKGNFPGRFSGRQFSNSRSEMNVSTLELGDSALYLCASSYSSGDNSGNTIYFGEGSWLTVV.

The genes are TRBV5-8 and TRBJ2-7; D gene unclear. CDR1 is SGHTS and CDR2 is YDEGEE in the germline V gene. The V and J ends lost 2 bases and 11 bases respectively, with 14 bases between them. The CDR3 length is 12 residues. For the CDR3, the DNA is TGTGCCAGCAGCTTAAATAAGGAGAAAGAGTACTTC. Translating gives CASSLNKEKEYF.

The rearrangement joins TRBV6-5 to TRBJ2-7; 7 bases agree with TRBD1. This CDR3 is 12 amino acids long. J was trimmed by 5 bases and V by 6 bases; bases with no gene match: 4. Germline loops: CDR1 MNHEY, CDR2 SVGAGI. This chain's CDR3 is CASSRQGNEQYF. The DNA for the CDR3 is TGTGCCAGCAGCAGACAGGGAAACGAGCAGTACTTC.

This rearrangement joins TRBV7-8 to TRBJ1-3, with 7 nucleotides matching TRBD1. The germline V gene encodes CDR1 SGHVS and CDR2 FQNEAQ. J was trimmed by 6 bases and V by 5 bases; bases with no gene match: 10. There are 15 residues in the CDR3. The CDR3, as DNA: TGTGCCAGCAGCACCCGAACCGGGACAGTAAACACCATATATTTT. It encodes CASSTRTGTVNTIYF.

This rearrangement joins TRBV10-3 to TRBJ2-5; 7 nucleotides agree with TRBD2. V gave up 6 bases and J gave up 5 bases; unmatched junction bases: 15. Germline CDR1 is ENHRY and CDR2 is SYGVKD. This CDR3 comprises 16 residues. CDR3: CAISAGTAGEGETQYF. In DNA, the CDR3 is TGTGCCATCAGCGCGGGGACGGCGGGAGAGGGTGAGACCCAGTACTTC.

This chain connects TRBV5-1 to TRBJ2-5; D is unresolved. Trimming took off 0 bases at V and 5 bases at J, with 8 bases between the two ends. CDR3 length: 13 residues. From germline, CDR1 is SGHRS and CDR2 YFSETQ. CDR3 sequence reads: CASSLGPRETQYF. In DNA form, the CDR3 reads TGCGCCAGCAGCTTGGGACCGCGGGAGACCCAGTACTTC.

J is TRBJ1-3 and V is TRBV7-8; 12 nucleotides match TRBD1. With 4 bases clipped from V and 2 bases from J, the junction kept 0 bases outside the gene matches. This CDR3 is built from 15 residues. The germline gives CDR1 SGHVS, CDR2 FQNEAQ. The CDR3 protein is CASSWDRGPGNTIYF. CDR3 DNA sequence: TGTGCCAGCAGCTGGGACAGGGGGCCTGGAAACACCATATATTTT.

The J gene is TRBJ2-5, the V gene TRBV30; tentative D call: TRBD1 (5 bases). This CDR3 is 13 amino acids long. Germline values: CDR1 GTSNPN, CDR2 SVGIG (reference sequence). Between the trimmed V and J ends, which lost 5 bases and 3 bases, there was a span of 13 bases. The CDR3: CAWGAELKETQYF. In DNA form, the CDR3 reads TGTGCCTGGGGGGCGGAGCTAAAAGAGACCCAGTACTTC.

The rearrangement links TRBV6-5 to TRBJ1-1; D gene ambiguous. The CDR3 length is 15 residues. V lost 2 bases, J lost 3 bases, and 13 bases lay in between. Germline V lookup: CDR1 MNHEY, CDR2 SVGAGI. The CDR3 region has the DNA TGTGCCAGCAGTTACAGGCGGACGAGGGACACTGAAGCTTTCTTT. Its protein product is CASSYRRTRDTEAFF.